A selection of T cell receptor beta chains follows, all from one sample in a study of cytomegalovirus exposure and HLA in healthy donors. Generated by immunoSEQ multiplex PCR, the TCRdb table keeps only in-frame clones and is missing some. The sample comprises 150,000 or so clones, about 85% of which are singletons, and more than 2% rests with the top ten. Input material: PBMCs. These receptors all stem from a man between 18 and 35 years old in good health and CMV-seropositive. CDR3s leave out the opening cysteine and the closing phenylalanine or tryptophan. D genes are given only for firm matches.

d_call: NA; j_call: TRBJ2-7; v_call: TRBV19; cdr3_aa: ASSVLWGSTYEQY
d_call: TRBD1; j_call: TRBJ1-5; v_call: TRBV19; cdr3_aa: ASSIGQGGNQPQH
d_call: TRBD2; j_call: TRBJ2-6; v_call: TRBV7-2; cdr3_aa: ASSPSERGGRGGANVLT
d_call: TRBD2; j_call: TRBJ2-1; v_call: TRBV7-3; cdr3_aa: ASSYDGLAGHNEQF
d_call: NA; j_call: TRBJ1-4; v_call: TRBV15; cdr3_aa: ATSRGLGRETTNEKLF
d_call: TRBD1; j_call: TRBJ2-1; v_call: TRBV10-3; cdr3_aa: AISGGDRWVSYNEQF
d_call: NA; j_call: TRBJ2-6; v_call: TRBV5-4; cdr3_aa: ASSLAGSSGANVLT
d_call: NA; j_call: TRBJ1-1; v_call: TRBV10-3; cdr3_aa: AISEPERTEAF
d_call: NA; j_call: TRBJ1-2; v_call: TRBV30; cdr3_aa: AWSGGAGYT
d_call: TRBD2; j_call: TRBJ2-1; v_call: TRBV29-1; cdr3_aa: SVAGGAYSSYNEQF
d_call: NA; j_call: TRBJ2-6; v_call: TRBV6-6; cdr3_aa: ASSYGGAGANGLT
d_call: NA; j_call: TRBJ2-2; v_call: TRBV29-1; cdr3_aa: SVLTENTGELF
d_call: TRBD1; j_call: TRBJ2-3; v_call: TRBV5-1; cdr3_aa: ASTRGQGDLDTQY
d_call: NA; j_call: TRBJ1-2; v_call: TRBV6-5; cdr3_aa: ASSRTASNYGYT
d_call: NA; j_call: TRBJ2-2; v_call: TRBV7-2; cdr3_aa: ASSQGQNTGELF
d_call: NA; j_call: TRBJ1-3; v_call: TRBV4-3; cdr3_aa: ASSPVSTGSGNTIY
d_call: TRBD1; j_call: TRBJ2-7; v_call: TRBV28; cdr3_aa: ASSLDRDRGY
d_call: TRBD1; j_call: TRBJ1-3; v_call: TRBV5-4; cdr3_aa: ASSRQGAGNTIY
d_call: NA; j_call: TRBJ2-7; v_call: TRBV30; cdr3_aa: AWSVIQGTYEQY
d_call: NA; j_call: TRBJ1-5; v_call: TRBV6-5; cdr3_aa: ASSSVETGNQPQH
d_call: NA; j_call: TRBJ2-1; v_call: TRBV7-9; cdr3_aa: ASSPPSSYNEQF